The present TCR beta chain was sequenced within a study of T-cell memory formation after mild COVID-19. Points from the study as a whole: Later expanders leaned toward CD4+, whereas clones contracting from day 15 to 85 were balanced CD4/CD8.

This CDR3 comprises 18 residues. V shed 5 bases, J shed 1 base, and the junction held 12 bases outside the gene matches. From germline, CDR1 is SGHKS and CDR2 YYEKEE (reference sequence). With respect to this clonotype: Antigen specificity is unknown.

Employing constant-segment primers, 5'RACE generated TCR alpha and TCR beta cDNA libraries bearing sample barcodes and UMIs. TCRdb processed the 5' RACE reads anew with MiXCR; each CDR3 protein has one entry. The sample lists 100,000 to 150,000 distinct CDR3 sequences, about 18% occurring once. This sequence joins TRBV5-5 and TRBJ2-3, with 11 bases matching TRBD2. The TCR originated in a man in his late teens or twenties who had mild COVID-19 (a few samples of this study predate the infection). Cell type and time point are not known. The source material was PBMCs or a T cell subset sorted from them (not recorded which). The CDR3, as DNA: TGTGCCAGCAGTAGTACTAGCGGGGGTTCCATGGGCACAGATACGCAGTATTTT. Protein: CASSSTSGGSMGTDTQYF.